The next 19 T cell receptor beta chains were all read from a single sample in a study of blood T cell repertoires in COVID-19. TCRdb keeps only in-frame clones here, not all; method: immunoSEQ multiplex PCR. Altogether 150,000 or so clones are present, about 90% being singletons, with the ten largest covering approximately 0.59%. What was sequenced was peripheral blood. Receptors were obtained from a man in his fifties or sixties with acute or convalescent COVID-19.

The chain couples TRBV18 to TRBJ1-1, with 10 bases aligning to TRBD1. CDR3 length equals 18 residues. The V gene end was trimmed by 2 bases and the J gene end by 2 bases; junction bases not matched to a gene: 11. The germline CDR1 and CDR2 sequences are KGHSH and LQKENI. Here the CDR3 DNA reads TGTGCCAGCTCACCAAATAGACAGGGGGCTGGTATAAACACTGAAGCTTTCTTT. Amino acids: CASSPNRQGAGINTEAFF.

The CDR3 DNA sequence: TGTGCCAGCAGTGGAGGACTAGCGGGAGCCTACGAGCAGTACTTC. Its protein product is CASSGGLAGAYEQYF. The V gene is TRBV25-1, the J gene TRBJ2-7, with 13 bases matching TRBD2. Trimming removed 4 bases from V and 2 bases from J; junction bases left unmatched: 2. Germline-derived CDR1 and CDR2 are MGHDK and SYGVNS. CDR3 length: 15 amino acids.

Here the CDR3 reads CASSPGFVNYGYTF. CDR3 nucleotides: TGTGCCAGCAGCCCAGGATTCGTCAACTATGGCTACACCTTC. V usage is TRBV5-6 and J usage is TRBJ1-2, with D unresolved. V lost 4 bases, J lost 2 bases, and 12 bases lay in between. Germline CDR1 and CDR2: SGHDT and YYEEEE. The CDR3 covers 14 residues.

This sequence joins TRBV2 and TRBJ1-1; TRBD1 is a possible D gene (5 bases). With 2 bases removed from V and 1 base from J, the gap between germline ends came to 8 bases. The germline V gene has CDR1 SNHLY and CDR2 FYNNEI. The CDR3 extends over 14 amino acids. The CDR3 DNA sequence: TGTGCCAGCAGTGAAAGGGGCGGGAACACTGAAGCTTTCTTT. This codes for CASSERGGNTEAFF.

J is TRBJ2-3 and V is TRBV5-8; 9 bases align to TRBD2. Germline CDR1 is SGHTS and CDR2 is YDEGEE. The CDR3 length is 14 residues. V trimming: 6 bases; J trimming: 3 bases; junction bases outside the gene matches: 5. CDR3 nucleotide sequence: TGTGCCAGCACAGAGACTAGCGGAACAGATACGCAGTATTTT. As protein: CASTETSGTDTQYF.

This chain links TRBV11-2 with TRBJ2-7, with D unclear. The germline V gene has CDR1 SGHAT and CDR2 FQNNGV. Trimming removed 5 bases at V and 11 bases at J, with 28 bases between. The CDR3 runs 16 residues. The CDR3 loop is CASSLGSIRPVEVEYV. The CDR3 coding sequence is TGTGCCAGCAGCCTCGGTTCGATACGCCCGGTTGAGGTAGAGTACGTC.

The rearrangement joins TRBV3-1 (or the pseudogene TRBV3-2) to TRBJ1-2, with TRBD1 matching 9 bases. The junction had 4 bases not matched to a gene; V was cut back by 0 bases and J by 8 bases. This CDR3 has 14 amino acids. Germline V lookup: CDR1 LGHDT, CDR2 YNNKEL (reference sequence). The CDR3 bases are TGTGCCAGCAGCCAAGAGGGGACAGGGACGGGCTACACCTTC. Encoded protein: CASSQEGTGTGYTF.

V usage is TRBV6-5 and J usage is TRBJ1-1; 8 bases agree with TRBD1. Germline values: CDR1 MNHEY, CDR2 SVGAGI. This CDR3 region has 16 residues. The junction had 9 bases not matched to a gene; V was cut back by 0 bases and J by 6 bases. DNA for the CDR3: TGTGCCAGCAGTTACTCGAGACCTCCGACAGGGGCTGAAGCTTTCTTT. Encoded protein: CASSYSRPPTGAEAFF.

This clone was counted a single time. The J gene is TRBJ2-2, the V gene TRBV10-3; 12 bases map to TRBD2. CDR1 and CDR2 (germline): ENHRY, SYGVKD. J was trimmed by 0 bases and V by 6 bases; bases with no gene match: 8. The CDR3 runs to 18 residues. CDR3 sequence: CAIREGLAGRSNTGELFF. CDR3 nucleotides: TGTGCCATCAGGGAAGGACTAGCGGGGCGATCGAACACCGGGGAGCTGTTTTTT.

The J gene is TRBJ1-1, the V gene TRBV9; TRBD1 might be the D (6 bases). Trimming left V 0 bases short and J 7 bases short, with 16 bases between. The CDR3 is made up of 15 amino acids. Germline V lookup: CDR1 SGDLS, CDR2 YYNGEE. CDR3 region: CASSVDWGQVGEAFF. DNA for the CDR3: TGTGCCAGCAGCGTAGACTGGGGGCAAGTCGGTGAAGCTTTCTTT.

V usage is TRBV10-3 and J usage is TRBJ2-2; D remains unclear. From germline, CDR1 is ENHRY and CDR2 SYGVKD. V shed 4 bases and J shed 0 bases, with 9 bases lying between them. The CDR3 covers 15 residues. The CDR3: CAISARQPNTGELFF. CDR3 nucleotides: TGTGCCATCAGTGCTCGACAACCGAACACCGGGGAGCTGTTTTTT.

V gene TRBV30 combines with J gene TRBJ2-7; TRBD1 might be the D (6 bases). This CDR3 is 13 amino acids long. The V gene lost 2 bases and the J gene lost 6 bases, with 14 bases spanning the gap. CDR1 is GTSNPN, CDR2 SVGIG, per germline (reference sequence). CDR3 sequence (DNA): TGTGCCTGGAGTTTCAGGGGAAGCCCCGAGCAGTACTTC. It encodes CAWSFRGSPEQYF. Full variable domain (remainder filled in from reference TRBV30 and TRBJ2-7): SQTIHQWPATLVQPVGSPLSLECTVEGTSNPNLYWYRQAAGRGLQLLFYSVGIGQISSEVPQNLSASRPQDRQFILSSKKLLLSDSGFYLCAWSFRGSPEQYFGPGTRLTVT.

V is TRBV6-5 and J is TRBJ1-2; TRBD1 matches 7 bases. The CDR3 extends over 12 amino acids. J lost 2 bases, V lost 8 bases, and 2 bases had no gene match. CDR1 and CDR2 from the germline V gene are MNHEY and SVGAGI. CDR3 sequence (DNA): TGTGCCAGCTTGACAGGGAACTATGGCTACACCTTC. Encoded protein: CASLTGNYGYTF.

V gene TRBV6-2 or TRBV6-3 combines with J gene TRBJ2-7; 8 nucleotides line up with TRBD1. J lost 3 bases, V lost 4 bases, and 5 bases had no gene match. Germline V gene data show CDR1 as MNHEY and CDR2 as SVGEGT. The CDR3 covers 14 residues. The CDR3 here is CASSSNRGYYEQYF. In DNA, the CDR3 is TGTGCCAGCAGTTCTAACAGGGGGTACTACGAGCAGTACTTC.

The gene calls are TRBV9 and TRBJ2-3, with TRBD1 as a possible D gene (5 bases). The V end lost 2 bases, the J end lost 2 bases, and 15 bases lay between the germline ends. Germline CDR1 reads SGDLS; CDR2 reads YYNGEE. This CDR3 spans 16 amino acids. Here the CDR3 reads CASSVGRTRNTDTQYF. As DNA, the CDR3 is TGTGCCAGCAGCGTGGGCCGGACACGTAACACAGATACGCAGTATTTT.

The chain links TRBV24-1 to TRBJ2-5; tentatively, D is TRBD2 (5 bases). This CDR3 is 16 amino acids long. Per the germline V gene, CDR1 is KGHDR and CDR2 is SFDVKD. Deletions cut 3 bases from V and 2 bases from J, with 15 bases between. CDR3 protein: CATSDPFRGAQETQYF. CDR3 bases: TGTGCCACCAGTGATCCCTTCCGGGGAGCTCAAGAGACCCAGTACTTC.

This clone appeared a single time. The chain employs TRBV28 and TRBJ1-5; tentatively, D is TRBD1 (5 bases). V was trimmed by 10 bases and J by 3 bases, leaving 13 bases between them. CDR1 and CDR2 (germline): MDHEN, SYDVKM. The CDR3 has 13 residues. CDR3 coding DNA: TGTGCCACCCTTAGACAGATCAATCAGCCCCAGCATTTT. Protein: CATLRQINQPQHF.

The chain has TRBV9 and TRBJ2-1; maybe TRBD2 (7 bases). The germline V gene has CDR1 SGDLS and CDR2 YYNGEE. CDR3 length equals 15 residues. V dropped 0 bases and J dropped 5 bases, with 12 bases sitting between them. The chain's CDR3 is CASSVVGGPNNEQFF. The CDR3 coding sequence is TGTGCCAGCAGCGTAGTCGGGGGGCCTAACAATGAGCAGTTCTTC.

The CDR3 spells CAISDSGTDTQYF. The CDR3 DNA is TGTGCCATCAGTGATAGCGGAACAGATACGCAGTATTTT. The chain recombines TRBV10-3 with TRBJ2-3, with a tentative D call TRBD2 (6 bases). The germline gives CDR1 ENHRY, CDR2 SYGVKD. The CDR3 has 13 amino acids. V was trimmed by 3 bases and J by 3 bases, leaving 7 bases between them.